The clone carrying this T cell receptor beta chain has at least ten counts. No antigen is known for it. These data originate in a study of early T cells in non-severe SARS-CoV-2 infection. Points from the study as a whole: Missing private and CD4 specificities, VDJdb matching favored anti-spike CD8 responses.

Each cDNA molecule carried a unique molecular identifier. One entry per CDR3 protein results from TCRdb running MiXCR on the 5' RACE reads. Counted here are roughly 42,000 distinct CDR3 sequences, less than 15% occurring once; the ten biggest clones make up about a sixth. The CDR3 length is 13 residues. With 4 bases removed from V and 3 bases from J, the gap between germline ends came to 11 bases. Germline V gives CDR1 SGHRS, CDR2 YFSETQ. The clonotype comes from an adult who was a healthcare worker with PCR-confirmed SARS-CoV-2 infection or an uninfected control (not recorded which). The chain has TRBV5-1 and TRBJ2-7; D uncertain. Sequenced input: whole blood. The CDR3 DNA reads TGCGCCAGCAGCCTCGCACCGAACTACGAGCAGTACTTC. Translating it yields CASSLAPNYEQYF. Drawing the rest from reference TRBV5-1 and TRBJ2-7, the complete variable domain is KAGVTQTPRYLIKTRGQQVTLSCSPISGHRSVSWYQQTPGQGLQFLFEYFSETQRNKGNFPGRFSGRQFSNSRSEMNVSTLELGDSALYLCASSLAPNYEQYFGPGTRLTVT.